Following are 21 T cell receptor beta chains from one sample sequenced in a study of blood T cell repertoires in COVID-19. Assay: immunoSEQ multiplex PCR; the TCRdb copy retains only in-frame clones and omits some. The sample consists of fewer than 250,000 clones, 87% of them appearing once. The sample was PBMCs or T cells enriched from blood (not recorded which). The origin of the receptors is a woman aged 30 to 39 with acute COVID-19.

The J gene is TRBJ1-4, the V gene TRBV2; 9 nucleotides agree with TRBD1. The CDR3 has 15 amino acids. Trimming removed 6 bases from V and 14 bases from J; junction bases left unmatched: 16. Germline V CDR1 and CDR2: SNHLY, FYNNEI. The CDR3 reads CASRRPGTGSSRLFF. In DNA, the CDR3 is TGTGCCAGCAGGCGTCCCGGGACAGGGAGTAGTAGGCTGTTTTTT.

V usage is TRBV14 and J usage is TRBJ1-1; the D is unclear. The germline CDR1 and CDR2 sequences are SGHDN and FVKESK. The CDR3 covers 11 residues. The V end was cut by 1 base, the J end by 11 bases, with 8 bases between. The CDR3 reads CASSQGPGAFF. DNA for the CDR3: TGTGCCAGCAGCCAAGGGCCGGGGGCTTTCTTT.

The chain joins TRBV5-1 to TRBJ2-2; tentatively, D is TRBD1 (5 bases). V gave up 3 bases and J gave up 1 base, with 13 bases separating them. CDR3 length equals 16 residues. CDR1 SGHRS and CDR2 YFSETQ come from the germline V gene. The CDR3 DNA follows: TGCGCCAGCAGCTCCCCGGGCAGGGTGAACACCGGGGAGCTGTTTTTT. It specifies CASSSPGRVNTGELFF. The full variable domain, in which reference TRBV5-1 and TRBJ2-2 provide the parts outside the CDR3, is KAGVTQTPRYLIKTRGQQVTLSCSPISGHRSVSWYQQTPGQGLQFLFEYFSETQRNKGNFPGRFSGRQFSNSRSEMNVSTLELGDSALYLCASSSPGRVNTGELFFGEGSRLTVL.

V usage is TRBV6-5 and J usage is TRBJ2-5, with D perhaps matching TRBD2 (5 bases). The CDR3 has 15 amino acids. V was trimmed by 5 bases and J by 1 base, leaving 14 bases between them. The germline V gene encodes CDR1 MNHEY and CDR2 SVGAGI. CDR3 nucleotide sequence: TGTGCCAGCAGTCCTTTCAAGGGAGTCCAAGAGACCCAGTACTTC. Translating gives CASSPFKGVQETQYF.

V is TRBV6-1 and J is TRBJ1-2, with D perhaps matching TRBD1 (5 bases). This CDR3 is built from 14 residues. The ends were cut back, 0 bases at V and 4 bases at J, with 9 bases in the middle. Germline loops: CDR1 MNHNS, CDR2 SASEGT. CDR3 DNA sequence: TGTGCCAGCAGTGAAGCCAAGGGGTTCTATGGCTACACCTTC. Protein product: CASSEAKGFYGYTF.

The chain has TRBV27 and TRBJ2-5; TRBD1 is a possible D gene (6 bases). CDR1 is MNHEY, CDR2 SMNVEV, per germline (reference sequence). Trimming left V 1 base short and J 2 bases short, with 11 bases between. CDR3 size: 15 residues. Here the CDR3 DNA reads TGTGCCAGCAGTTTATTTCAGGACAGTCAAGAGACCCAGTACTTC. It translates to CASSLFQDSQETQYF.

The rearrangement joins TRBV5-4 to TRBJ1-1; D call uncertain. CDR3 size: 15 residues. Germline CDR1 and CDR2: SGHNT and YYREEE (reference sequence). The V gene lost 2 bases and the J gene lost 3 bases, with 14 bases spanning the gap. CDR3 protein: CASSFSTGSDTEAFF. The CDR3, as DNA: TGTGCCAGCAGCTTCTCAACCGGGAGCGACACTGAAGCTTTCTTT. The variable domain in full, completed from reference TRBV5-4 and TRBJ1-1, reads ETGVTQSPTHLIKTRGQQVTLRCSSQSGHNTVSWYQQALGQGPQFIFQYYREEENGRGNFPPRFSGLQFPNYSSELNVNALELDDSALYLCASSFSTGSDTEAFFGQGTRLTVV.

The chain couples TRBV10-3 to TRBJ2-5; TRBD1 aligns across 10 bases. The CDR3 runs to 15 residues. V shed 6 bases, J shed 4 bases, and the junction held 8 bases outside the gene matches. Germline CDR1 reads ENHRY; CDR2 reads SYGVKD. The CDR3 spells CAISAGTGAIETQYF. For the CDR3, the DNA is TGTGCCATCAGCGCCGGGACAGGGGCAATAGAGACCCAGTACTTC.

This chain joins TRBV19 and TRBJ1-1; 11 nucleotides align to TRBD1. The CDR3 runs 16 residues. CDR1 is LNHDA and CDR2 is SQIVND in the germline V gene (reference sequence). After removal of 4 bases from V and 7 bases from J, the junction contained 11 bases not matched to a gene. CDR3 in DNA: TGTGCCAGTAGTACTGCTCCCCGGGACAGGGGGAATGAAGCTTTCTTT. Translating it yields CASSTAPRDRGNEAFF.

The chain uses TRBV10-2 and TRBJ2-1, with 10 bases identical to TRBD2. The CDR3 consists of 13 residues. Germline assignment: CDR1 WSHSY and CDR2 SAAADI. V shed 9 bases, J shed 2 bases, and the junction held 1 base outside the gene matches. CDR3 loop: CARSGGAYNEQFF. CDR3 DNA: TGCGCCAGAAGCGGGGGGGCCTACAATGAGCAGTTCTTC.

The genes are TRBV6-5 and TRBJ1-6; the D is unclear. V was clipped by 10 bases and J by 7 bases, with 14 bases between them. This CDR3 is 13 amino acids long. Germline CDR1 and CDR2: MNHEY and SVGAGI. CDR3 DNA: TGTGCCACGGCGGGAGGCCTAAATTCACCCCTCCACTTT. As protein: CATAGGLNSPLHF.

The J gene is TRBJ1-2, the V gene TRBV11-2, with D maybe TRBD1 (6 bases). Germline values: CDR1 SGHAT, CDR2 FQNNGV. The V gene lost 6 bases and the J gene lost 1 base, with 12 bases spanning the gap. This CDR3 is built from 14 residues. The CDR3, as DNA: TGTGCCAGCAGAAATACAGGGTTTAACTATGGCTACACCTTC. This codes for CASRNTGFNYGYTF.

The chain carries TRBV6-5 and TRBJ1-2; weak D call: TRBD1 (6 bases). This CDR3 is 15 amino acids long. Germline assignment: CDR1 MNHEY and CDR2 SVGAGI. Trimming took 0 bases from V and 8 from J, leaving 16 bases between them. The CDR3 reads CASSYSIGGAAGYTF. The CDR3 DNA is TGTGCCAGCAGTTACTCGATAGGGGGGGCAGCAGGCTACACCTTC.

The genes are TRBV6-5 and TRBJ2-7, with D tentatively TRBD2 (6 bases). The length of the CDR3 is 16 residues. Germline V lookup: CDR1 MNHEY, CDR2 SVGAGI. V shed 0 bases and J shed 1 base, with 13 bases lying between them. The CDR3 DNA reads as TGTGCCAGCAGTTACTCGGGGGGACGGGGGTCCTACGAGCAGTACTTC. Translation: CASSYSGGRGSYEQYF.

This sequence joins TRBV5-1 and TRBJ1-5, with 8 bases matching TRBD1. V trimming: 4 bases; J trimming: 6 bases; junction bases outside the gene matches: 9. The CDR3 length is 15 residues. Germline V gives CDR1 SGHRS, CDR2 YFSETQ. Here the CDR3 reads CASSLTGEDSQPQHF. The CDR3 DNA reads TGCGCCAGCAGCCTGACAGGGGAAGACAGTCAGCCCCAGCATTTT.

The chain carries TRBV7-9 and TRBJ1-1, with D uncertain. The germline CDR1 and CDR2 sequences are SEHNR and FQNEAQ (reference sequence). V lost 5 bases to trimming and J lost 2 bases, with 12 bases between them. The length of the CDR3 is 14 residues. CDR3 amino acids: CASSPGEANTEAFF. The CDR3 bases are TGTGCCAGCAGCCCCGGAGAGGCTAACACTGAAGCTTTCTTT.

A word on this clone: The sample contains more than one DNA sequence encoding this CDR3. The chain combines TRBV7-2 with TRBJ1-1; 7 bases align to TRBD1. Germline assignment: CDR1 SGHTA and CDR2 FQGNSA. Trimming took 0 bases from V and 0 from J; bases not matched to a gene: 1. The CDR3 is 15 residues long. CDR3 in amino acids: CASSLAGGMNTEAFF. CDR3 nucleotide sequence: TGTGCCAGCAGCTTAGCAGGGGGCATGAACACTGAAGCTTTCTTT.

The chain employs TRBV18 and TRBJ1-5, with TRBD1 identical over 8 bases. Germline V CDR1 and CDR2: KGHSH, LQKENI. This CDR3 contains 15 residues. The J segment lost 6 bases and the V segment lost 2 bases, leaving 6 bases of the junction unmatched. Here the CDR3 reads CASSPTTGDVQPQHF. The DNA for the CDR3 is TGTGCCAGCTCACCAACGACAGGGGACGTTCAGCCCCAGCATTTT.

This chain joins TRBV27 and TRBJ2-1, with a possible D match to TRBD2 (6 bases). The CDR3 runs to 13 residues. Germline CDR1 and CDR2: MNHEY and SMNVEV (reference sequence). The V end lost 3 bases, the J end lost 10 bases, and 13 bases lay between the germline ends. The CDR3, as DNA: TGTGCCAGCAGTTTCCTTGCTGGGAGGGAGCAGTTCTTC. This sequence encodes CASSFLAGREQFF.

The genes are TRBV10-1 and TRBJ1-4; tentatively, D is TRBD1 (6 bases). The V end was cut by 0 bases, the J end by 5 bases, with 10 bases between. There are 15 residues in the CDR3. Germline assignment: CDR1 WNHNN and CDR2 SYGVQD (reference sequence). CDR3 nucleotides: TGCGCCAGCAGTGAGTCTGTGGGGGCGAATGAAAAACTGTTTTTT. Protein: CASSESVGANEKLFF.

The CDR3 bases are TGTGCCAGCAGTAACAGGGGGGCAGGTCAGCCCCAGCATTTT. Its translation is CASSNRGAGQPQHF. The chain employs TRBV6-5 and TRBJ1-5; 8 nucleotides agree with TRBD1. Trimming removed 5 bases from V and 6 bases from J; junction bases left unmatched: 6. Germline V gene data show CDR1 as MNHEY and CDR2 as SVGAGI. This CDR3 is 14 amino acids long.